These T cell receptor beta chains were read from a single sample in a study of T cells in Graves' hyperthyroidism and ophthalmopathy. TCRdb independently ran MiXCR on the multiplex PCR reads; one entry per CDR3 protein. The sample lists about 180,000 distinct CDR3 sequences; roughly 10% were seen once. Sequenced: blood. The receptors shown here come from a woman younger than 35 with Graves' hyperthyroidism that later progressed to Graves' ophthalmopathy. The CDR3 runs from the conserved cysteine through the conserved F or W. The D gene is left open where the match is weak. Where a row states a size, it is once, few, many or the class of an expanded clone; other rows omit it.

D gene: -
clone size: -
J gene: TRBJ1-6
V gene: TRBV10-3
CDR3 DNA: TGTGCCATCAGTGCGGCTGCAAGCTCCTATAATTCACCCCTCCACTTT
CDR3 protein: CAISAAASSYNSPLHF

D gene: -
clone size: many
J gene: TRBJ1-3
V gene: TRBV19
CDR3 DNA: TGTGCCAGCGGCCTCGGGGACTCTGGAAACACCATATATTTT
CDR3 protein: CASGLGDSGNTIYF

D gene: TRBD2
clone size: -
J gene: TRBJ2-7
V gene: TRBV6-1
CDR3 DNA: TGTGCCAGCAGTGAAGCCCTAGCGGGAGGGTACGAGCGGTACTTC
CDR3 protein: CASSEALAGGYERYF

D gene: -
clone size: many
J gene: TRBJ1-2
V gene: TRBV30
CDR3 DNA: TGTGCCTCAATCTGGGGGAAATCTAACTATGGCTACACCTTC
CDR3 protein: CASIWGKSNYGYTF

D gene: -
clone size: many
J gene: TRBJ1-3
V gene: TRBV11-2
CDR3 DNA: TGTGCCAGCAGCTCTTCCCCTGGAAACACCATATATTTT
CDR3 protein: CASSSSPGNTIYF

D gene: -
clone size: -
J gene: TRBJ1-1
V gene: TRBV10-1
CDR3 DNA: TGCGCCAGCAGTGACTACAGGGACCAGGATGAAGCTTTCTTT
CDR3 protein: CASSDYRDQDEAFF

D gene: -
clone size: many
J gene: TRBJ1-2
V gene: TRBV6-2/TRBV6-3
CDR3 DNA: TGTGCCAGCAGACAGGGACCCTATGGCTACACCTTC
CDR3 protein: CASRQGPYGYTF

D gene: -
clone size: many
J gene: TRBJ2-3
V gene: TRBV3-1
CDR3 DNA: TGTGCCAGCAGCCAATCGGGGAGAAGAGCCACAGATACGCAGTATTTT
CDR3 protein: CASSQSGRRATDTQYF

D gene: -
clone size: many
J gene: TRBJ2-5
V gene: TRBV15
CDR3 DNA: TGTGCCACCAGCAGAGACAAGGGGGGGGGAGAGACCCAGTACTTC
CDR3 protein: CATSRDKGGGETQYF

D gene: -
clone size: many
J gene: TRBJ2-1
V gene: TRBV20-1
CDR3 DNA: TGCAGTGCTAGAGATTCCACAGGACTGGGGGAGCAGTTCTTC
CDR3 protein: CSARDSTGLGEQFF

D gene: -
clone size: many
J gene: TRBJ2-5
V gene: TRBV10-3
CDR3 DNA: TGTGCCACCCTGGACAGTATAAACCAAGAGACCCAGTACTTC
CDR3 protein: CATLDSINQETQYF

D gene: TRBD1
clone size: many
J gene: TRBJ1-5
V gene: TRBV12-3/TRBV12-4
CDR3 DNA: TGTGCCAGCAGTTCCCAGGACAGGGAAAGTCAGCCCCAGCATTTT
CDR3 protein: CASSSQDRESQPQHF

D gene: TRBD1
clone size: many
J gene: TRBJ1-1
V gene: TRBV6-1
CDR3 DNA: TGTGCCAGCAGTGAAGTGCCAGGGGGCATCGCTGAAGCTTTCTTT
CDR3 protein: CASSEVPGGIAEAFF

D gene: TRBD1
clone size: many
J gene: TRBJ2-3
V gene: TRBV24-1
CDR3 DNA: TGTGCCACCAGTGATCCCACAGGGGGCTTCGATACGCAGTATTTT
CDR3 protein: CATSDPTGGFDTQYF

D gene: -
clone size: few
J gene: TRBJ1-2
V gene: TRBV3-1
CDR3 DNA: TGTGCCAGCAGCCAAGATTTTGTGGGGACGTCTAACTATGGCTACACCTTC
CDR3 protein: CASSQDFVGTSNYGYTF

D gene: TRBD2
clone size: many
J gene: TRBJ2-2
V gene: TRBV3-1
CDR3 DNA: TGTGCCAGCAGCCAAGGGGGACTAGGGGACACCGGGGAGCTGTTTTTT
CDR3 protein: CASSQGGLGDTGELFF

D gene: -
clone size: many
J gene: TRBJ2-5
V gene: TRBV20-1
CDR3 DNA: TGCAGTGCTAGATTTTGGGAGGCCCAAGAGACCCAGTACTTC
CDR3 protein: CSARFWEAQETQYF

D gene: TRBD1
clone size: many
J gene: TRBJ2-1
V gene: TRBV12-3/TRBV12-4
CDR3 DNA: TGTGCCAGCAGTCCCCGACAGGGATACAATGAGCAGTTCTTC
CDR3 protein: CASSPRQGYNEQFF

D gene: TRBD2
clone size: many
J gene: TRBJ2-2
V gene: TRBV6-1
CDR3 DNA: TGTGCCAGCAGCTTAGCGGGAGGGGGCACCGGGGAGCTGTTTTTT
CDR3 protein: CASSLAGGGTGELFF

D gene: -
clone size: few
J gene: TRBJ2-7
V gene: TRBV9
CDR3 DNA: TGTGCCAGCAGCGTAGCTTCAAGGGGCGAGCAGTACTTC
CDR3 protein: CASSVASRGEQYF

D gene: TRBD2
clone size: -
J gene: TRBJ2-7
V gene: TRBV4-2
CDR3 DNA: TGTGCCAGCAGCCTAGCGGGGCCTGGAGAGCAGTACTTC
CDR3 protein: CASSLAGPGEQYF

D gene: TRBD2
clone size: many
J gene: TRBJ2-7
V gene: TRBV29-1
CDR3 DNA: TGCAGCGCCATCACTAGCGGGACATCCTACGAGCAGTACTTC
CDR3 protein: CSAITSGTSYEQYF

D gene: -
clone size: few
J gene: TRBJ2-7
V gene: TRBV7-9
CDR3 DNA: TGTGCCAGCAGCTTAGTTTCCTCGGCAGGTTCCTACGAGCAGTACTTC
CDR3 protein: CASSLVSSAGSYEQYF

D gene: -
clone size: few
J gene: TRBJ1-1
V gene: TRBV18
CDR3 DNA: TGTGCCAGCTCACCACCCCCCCAGACGCTAAACACTGAAGCTTTCTTT
CDR3 protein: CASSPPPQTLNTEAFF

D gene: -
clone size: -
J gene: TRBJ1-5
V gene: TRBV20-1
CDR3 DNA: TGCAGTGCTACCCCGACACAATGGGAGCCCCAGCATTTT
CDR3 protein: CSATPTQWEPQHF

D gene: -
clone size: many
J gene: TRBJ1-2
V gene: TRBV29-1
CDR3 DNA: TGCAGCGTTAAAACTACAGCGAATAACTATGGCTACACCTTC
CDR3 protein: CSVKTTANNYGYTF

D gene: -
clone size: many
J gene: TRBJ1-6
V gene: TRBV20-1
CDR3 DNA: TGCAGTGCTCCCGACATTCACCGTAGCTCCTATAATTCACCCCTCCACTTT
CDR3 protein: CSAPDIHRSSYNSPLHF

D gene: TRBD2
clone size: many
J gene: TRBJ2-1
V gene: TRBV20-1
CDR3 DNA: TGCAGTGCTAGACTAGCGGACAATGAGCAGTTCTTC
CDR3 protein: CSARLADNEQFF

D gene: -
clone size: many
J gene: TRBJ1-1
V gene: TRBV11-2
CDR3 DNA: TGTGCCAGCAGCTCCCTTGCAGGGCATATTGAAGCTTTCTTT
CDR3 protein: CASSSLAGHIEAFF

D gene: TRBD1
clone size: many
J gene: TRBJ2-7
V gene: TRBV19
CDR3 DNA: TGTGCCAGTAGTCTGGACAGGGGGCACTCCTACGAGCAGTACTTC
CDR3 protein: CASSLDRGHSYEQYF

D gene: -
clone size: many
J gene: TRBJ2-1
V gene: TRBV5-1
CDR3 DNA: TGCGCCAGCAGCTCCCCGGGGGCAAACCCCAGTTCCAATGAGCAGTTCTTC
CDR3 protein: CASSSPGANPSSNEQFF

D gene: TRBD1
clone size: -
J gene: TRBJ1-5
V gene: TRBV19
CDR3 DNA: TGTGCCAGTAGCTCGACAGGGGGCTATCAGCCCCAGCATTTT
CDR3 protein: CASSSTGGYQPQHF

D gene: -
clone size: -
J gene: TRBJ2-7
V gene: TRBV4-1
CDR3 DNA: TGCGCCAGCAGCCAAACTACAGGGCCAACCTACGAGCAGTACTTC
CDR3 protein: CASSQTTGPTYEQYF

D gene: TRBD1
clone size: few
J gene: TRBJ2-7
V gene: TRBV4-1
CDR3 DNA: TGCGCCAGCAGCCAGGCCGGGACAGTGACCTACGAGCAGTACTTC
CDR3 protein: CASSQAGTVTYEQYF

D gene: -
clone size: many
J gene: TRBJ1-3
V gene: TRBV2
CDR3 DNA: TGTGCCAGCTCCCTTTCGTTTATGGGACACCTCTCTGGAAACACCATATATTTT
CDR3 protein: CASSLSFMGHLSGNTIYF

D gene: TRBD2
clone size: -
J gene: TRBJ2-7
V gene: TRBV6-6
CDR3 DNA: TGTGCCAGCAGTAGACGGGGACCGGGACTAGCGGACGAGCAGTACTTC
CDR3 protein: CASSRRGPGLADEQYF

D gene: -
clone size: few
J gene: TRBJ2-5
V gene: TRBV20-1
CDR3 DNA: TGCAGTGCTAGTCGAGGGACCCAGTACTTC
CDR3 protein: CSASRGTQYF

D gene: TRBD2
clone size: few
J gene: TRBJ2-3
V gene: TRBV7-9
CDR3 DNA: TGTGCCAGCAGTTATCCCCCTAGCGGGAGACTGGCAGATACGCAGTATTTT
CDR3 protein: CASSYPPSGRLADTQYF

D gene: TRBD1
clone size: many
J gene: TRBJ1-2
V gene: TRBV30
CDR3 DNA: TGTGCCTGGGGGGGACAGGGGAGATTCTATGGCTACACCTTC
CDR3 protein: CAWGGQGRFYGYTF

D gene: TRBD2
clone size: many
J gene: TRBJ2-7
V gene: TRBV3-1
CDR3 DNA: TGTGCCAGCAGCCAAGGCGGGGGGATCTCCTACGAGCAGTACTTC
CDR3 protein: CASSQGGGISYEQYF

D gene: TRBD1
clone size: many
J gene: TRBJ2-7
V gene: TRBV18
CDR3 DNA: TGTGCCAGCTCACCTATATCCGGGACAGGGGCCTACGAGCAGTACTTC
CDR3 protein: CASSPISGTGAYEQYF

D gene: TRBD1
clone size: many
J gene: TRBJ2-5
V gene: TRBV27
CDR3 DNA: TGTGCCAGCAGTCAAGAATATTCCGGGACAGTCCAAGAGACCCAGTACTTC
CDR3 protein: CASSQEYSGTVQETQYF

D gene: TRBD2
clone size: many
J gene: TRBJ2-7
V gene: TRBV4-1
CDR3 DNA: TGCGCCAGCAGCCAAGATGGAAGCGGGAGGACGCACGAGCAGTACTTC
CDR3 protein: CASSQDGSGRTHEQYF

D gene: -
clone size: many
J gene: TRBJ1-1
V gene: TRBV30
CDR3 DNA: TGTGCCTGGACCCGGAGGGGGACTGAAGCTTTCTTT
CDR3 protein: CAWTRRGTEAFF

D gene: -
clone size: -
J gene: TRBJ2-5
V gene: TRBV18
CDR3 DNA: TGTGCCAGCTCGGCCGGGTCCCAAGAGACCCAGTACTTC
CDR3 protein: CASSAGSQETQYF

D gene: -
clone size: -
J gene: TRBJ2-1
V gene: TRBV11-2
CDR3 DNA: TGTGCCAGCACCGGCGGAGCCGATTCCCACAATGAGCAGTTCTTC
CDR3 protein: CASTGGADSHNEQFF

D gene: -
clone size: few
J gene: TRBJ2-7
V gene: TRBV6-2/TRBV6-3
CDR3 DNA: TGTGCCGCCGGGGGAGTCCGGGGTGCTGGGGAGCAGTACTTC
CDR3 protein: CAAGGVRGAGEQYF

D gene: -
clone size: many
J gene: TRBJ1-6
V gene: TRBV30
CDR3 DNA: TGTGCCTGGAGCTCCGGCCTGGGTAATTCACCCCTCCACTTT
CDR3 protein: CAWSSGLGNSPLHF

D gene: TRBD1
clone size: few
J gene: TRBJ1-6
V gene: TRBV27
CDR3 DNA: TGTGCCAGCAGTTGGTTACAGGGGGGCTATAATTCACCCCTCCACTTT
CDR3 protein: CASSWLQGGYNSPLHF

D gene: -
clone size: few
J gene: TRBJ1-1
V gene: TRBV5-6
CDR3 DNA: TGTGCCAGCAGCTTTCTCCAGGCTGAAGCTTTCTTT
CDR3 protein: CASSFLQAEAFF

D gene: -
clone size: many
J gene: TRBJ2-1
V gene: TRBV6-1
CDR3 DNA: TGTGCCAGCAGTGGCTCCAGGGATTTGAATGAGCAGTTCTTC
CDR3 protein: CASSGSRDLNEQFF

D gene: -
clone size: many
J gene: TRBJ1-5
V gene: TRBV3-1
CDR3 DNA: TGTGCCAGCAGCCCTCAGGGGAGCAATCAGCCCCAGCATTTT
CDR3 protein: CASSPQGSNQPQHF

D gene: TRBD2
clone size: many
J gene: TRBJ2-1
V gene: TRBV6-5
CDR3 DNA: TGTGCCAGCAGTTACTCTGCGGGACTAGCGGGGACCTCCTACAATGAGCAGTTCTTC
CDR3 protein: CASSYSAGLAGTSYNEQFF

D gene: -
clone size: many
J gene: TRBJ1-5
V gene: TRBV28
CDR3 DNA: TGTGCCAGCAGTTTTCTGGGGGTTTCTCCAAGCAATCAGCCCCAGCATTTT
CDR3 protein: CASSFLGVSPSNQPQHF

D gene: -
clone size: many
J gene: TRBJ1-5
V gene: TRBV6-1
CDR3 DNA: TGTGCCAGCAGTGAGGTCGGGGACACCCTGGCCCGTAGCAATCAGCCCCAGCATTTT
CDR3 protein: CASSEVGDTLARSNQPQHF